Following are 26 T cell receptor beta chains from one sample sequenced in a study of low-dose radiotherapy and immunotherapy resistance in tumors. Covering alpha and beta chains, TRAV- and TRBV-specific primers were used for the first-strand cDNA. Both a constant-region primer and a V-primer adapter served to amplify TCRs across 20 PCR cycles. TCRdb called the reads again in MiXCR, with one record for every CDR3 protein. The table includes 95,000 to 100,000 distinct CDR3 sequences, about 20% detected once. Time point described: after trial treatment. Treatment meaning: LDRT plus nivolumab, ipilimumab, low-dose cyclophosphamide and aspirin (RACIN trial). The specimen was PBMCs, collected after low-dose radiotherapy plus immunotherapy. Receptors originate from a male donor with prostate cancer.

Comments on this clonotype: Given a far larger clone just one base away, this is likely a sequencing read error. The chain is built from TRBV20-1 and TRBJ2-7; 8 nucleotides agree with TRBD2. The ends lost 3 bases at V and 7 bases at J; junction bases unmatched: 14. Germline CDR1 is DFQATT and CDR2 is SNEGSKA (reference sequence). This CDR3 is 15 amino acids long. CDR3 sequence reads: CSARLVAGFYNEQYF. The DNA of the CDR3 is TGCAGTGCTAGGCTGGTAGCGGGATTTTACAATGAGCAGTACTTC.

Many counts were recorded for this clonotype. The chain has TRBV28 and TRBJ2-3; D possibly corresponds to TRBD1 (6 bases). The CDR3 totals 16 residues. Germline loops: CDR1 MDHEN, CDR2 SYDVKM. V gave up 1 base and J gave up 0 bases, with 11 bases separating them. This CDR3 reads CASSLYGQGSTDTQYF. In DNA, the CDR3 is TGTGCCAGCAGTTTATATGGGCAGGGGAGCACAGATACGCAGTATTTT.

This clonotype was counted many times. This rearrangement joins TRBV6-1 to TRBJ1-5; D is ambiguous. The V gene's germline CDR1 is MNHNS and CDR2 SASEGT. This CDR3 region has 13 residues. Trimming left V 5 bases short and J 11 bases short, with 16 bases between. The CDR3, as DNA: TGTGCCAGCAGTCCTCCCGGGCCGGGAGCCCAGCATTTT. Encoded protein: CASSPPGPGAQHF.

There are many counts of this clonotype. This chain joins TRBV20-1 and TRBJ2-3; D possibly corresponds to TRBD2 (6 bases). V was pared by 3 bases and J by 2 bases, with 12 bases between. The length of the CDR3 is 14 residues. Germline CDR1 reads DFQATT; CDR2 reads SNEGSKA (reference sequence). The CDR3 coding sequence is TGCAGTGCTAGTTTTGGCGGGGTCACAGATACGCAGTATTTT. Translating it yields CSASFGGVTDTQYF.

Ten or more counts support this clonotype. The rearrangement links TRBV12-3 or TRBV12-4 to TRBJ2-3; no firm D call. The CDR3 loop spans 14 amino acids. V gave up 3 bases and J gave up 2 bases, with 9 bases separating them. CDR3 in amino acids: CASSFNSYTDTQYF. The CDR3 DNA reads as TGTGCCAGCAGTTTTAACAGTTACACAGATACGCAGTATTTT.

This clonotype has a count of ten or more. This sequence joins TRBV6-6 and TRBJ2-7; 9 bases match TRBD2. V trimming: 2 bases; J trimming: 1 base; junction bases outside the gene matches: 3. The CDR3 is 15 residues long. Looked up from germline, CDR1 is MNHNY and CDR2 is SVGAGI (reference sequence). This CDR3 reads CASSYAGGQSYEQYF. The CDR3 DNA is TGTGCCAGCAGTTACGCGGGGGGGCAGTCCTACGAGCAGTACTTC.

This clonotype was counted many times. This chain uses TRBV19 with TRBJ1-2; the D gene is possibly TRBD1 (5 bases). This CDR3 spans 15 amino acids. Trimming stripped 3 bases from V and 0 bases from J, with 11 bases between. Germline CDR1 is LNHDA and CDR2 is SQIVND (reference sequence). The CDR3 reads CASSMGNRPNYGYTF. The CDR3 region has the DNA TGTGCCAGTAGTATGGGAAACAGGCCTAACTATGGCTACACCTTC.

The table lists this clonotype with a few counts. The chain carries TRBV20-1 and TRBJ2-7, with D perhaps being TRBD1 or TRBD2 (5 bases each). The V gene lost 6 bases and the J gene lost 1 base, with 19 bases spanning the gap. The germline V gene has CDR1 DFQATT and CDR2 SNEGSKA (reference sequence). The length of the CDR3 is 15 residues. The CDR3 bases are TGCAGTGCCTCACGAGGGGCCAGCATTTCCTACGAGCAGTACTTC. The encoded protein is CSASRGASISYEQYF.

The V and J genes are TRBV5-1 and TRBJ1-1; D uncertain. V was shortened by 0 bases and J by 4 bases, with 7 bases between the two germline ends. Germline lookup yields CDR1 SGHRS and CDR2 YFSETQ. CDR3 length equals 13 residues. The CDR3 sequence is CASSLESSTEAFF. The CDR3, as DNA: TGCGCCAGCAGCTTGGAGAGTTCCACTGAAGCTTTCTTT.

This clonotype was found many times. The chain joins TRBV6-1 to TRBJ2-5; maybe TRBD2 (7 bases). This CDR3 comprises 14 residues. CDR1 MNHNS and CDR2 SASEGT come from the germline V gene. Trimming cost V 3 bases and J 4 bases, with 12 bases left between them. CDR3 bases: TGTGCCAGCAGTGAGGCGGGGGCCGGAGAGACCCAGTACTTC. It translates to CASSEAGAGETQYF.

This clonotype showed up many times. V is TRBV4-1 and J is TRBJ1-2; 8 nucleotides line up with TRBD1. Germline V gene sequence: CDR1 MGHRA, CDR2 YSYEKL. V dropped 7 bases and J dropped 6; count of bases not matched to a gene: 16. The CDR3 sequence is 16 residues long. The CDR3 here is CASKFNGRGRRNGYTF. The CDR3 bases are TGCGCCAGCAAATTCAACGGCAGGGGGCGCCGGAATGGCTACACCTTC.

This clonotype has a count of ten or more. This chain uses TRBV3-1 with TRBJ1-5, with D uncertain. V was shortened by 2 bases and J by 3 bases, with 2 bases between the two germline ends. The CDR3 contains 12 residues. The germline gives CDR1 LGHDT, CDR2 YNNKEL (reference sequence). CDR3 coding DNA: TGTGCCAGCAGCCAAACCAATCAGCCCCAGCATTTT. Amino acid sequence: CASSQTNQPQHF. Supplemented by reference TRBV3-1 and TRBJ1-5, the full variable domain reads DTAVSQTPKYLVTQMGNDKSIKCEQNLGHDTMYWYKQDSKKFLKIMFSYNNKELIINETVPNRFSPKSPDKAHLNLHINSLELGDSAVYFCASSQTNQPQHFGDGTRLSIL.

The CDR3 here is CATSARTGKNTEAFF. The CDR3 DNA is TGTGCCACCAGTGCCCGGACAGGGAAGAACACTGAAGCTTTCTTT. This rearrangement joins TRBV24-1 to TRBJ1-1; TRBD1 matches at 8 bases. V lost 5 bases and J lost 1; bases outside the gene matches: 5. The CDR3 contains 15 residues. Germline V gives CDR1 KGHDR, CDR2 SFDVKD.

This clonotype was found many times. This rearrangement joins TRBV7-6 to TRBJ2-2; maybe TRBD2 (5 bases). Trimming removed 5 bases at V and 6 bases at J, with 7 bases between. This CDR3 spans 12 amino acids. The germline V gene has CDR1 SGHVS and CDR2 FNYEAQ. CDR3 residues: CASSEEAGELFF. The CDR3 DNA follows: TGTGCCAGCAGCGAGGAGGCCGGGGAGCTGTTTTTT.

In its sample, this clonotype was seen a few times. The rearrangement joins TRBV12-5 to TRBJ2-5; TRBD2 might be the D (5 bases). Trimming cost V 5 bases and J 5 bases, with 12 bases left between them. This CDR3 contains 13 residues. Germline-derived CDR1 and CDR2 are LGHNT and FRNRAP. The CDR3 is CASGMGSGETQYF. In DNA form, the CDR3 reads TGTGCTAGTGGTATGGGTTCGGGGGAGACCCAGTACTTC.

The table lists this clonotype with many counts. J is TRBJ2-7 and V is TRBV2, with a tentative D call TRBD2 (5 bases). Germline V CDR1 and CDR2: SNHLY, FYNNEI. The CDR3 is 15 residues long. The V end lost 4 bases, the J end lost 0 bases, and 13 bases lay between the germline ends. This chain's CDR3 is CASSAVGETSYEQYF. The CDR3 DNA reads as TGTGCCAGCAGTGCGGTGGGAGAGACCTCCTACGAGCAGTACTTC.

This clonotype has ten or more counts. The chain joins TRBV2 to TRBJ2-5, with 8 bases lining up with TRBD2. The J segment lost 5 bases and the V segment lost 1 base, leaving 6 bases of the junction unmatched. The V gene's germline CDR1 is SNHLY and CDR2 FYNNEI. The CDR3 runs to 15 residues. CDR3 sequence: CASSEELADYETQYF. CDR3 sequence (DNA): TGTGCCAGCAGTGAAGAACTAGCGGATTATGAGACCCAGTACTTC.

This clonotype showed up many times. The chain recombines TRBV7-8 with TRBJ2-7, with D unclear. The CDR3 has 12 amino acids. Trimming took off 8 bases at V and 4 bases at J, with 12 bases between the two ends. From germline, CDR1 is SGHVS and CDR2 FQNEAQ. CDR3 sequence reads: CASGPAQYEQYF. The CDR3 DNA is TGTGCCAGCGGGCCGGCGCAGTACGAGCAGTACTTC.

The chain is built from TRBV2 and TRBJ2-1; a weak D match, TRBD1 (6 bases). This CDR3 is 17 amino acids long. The V end was cut by 6 bases, the J end by 9 bases, with 27 bases between. Germline CDR1 SNHLY, CDR2 FYNNEI. Here the CDR3 reads CASRAFLPYNRAGEQFF. Written as DNA, the CDR3 is TGTGCCAGCAGAGCTTTCCTCCCTTACAACAGGGCGGGTGAGCAGTTCTTC.

This clonotype was detected many times. The chain uses TRBV6-5 and TRBJ2-3; 15 nucleotides line up with TRBD2. The ends lost 0 bases at V and 5 bases at J; junction bases unmatched: 3. The germline gives CDR1 MNHEY, CDR2 SVGAGI. The CDR3 has 17 amino acids. The CDR3, as DNA: TGTGCCAGCAGTTACTCGGGACTAGCGGGGGGAATAGATACGCAGTATTTT. It is translated as CASSYSGLAGGIDTQYF.

The table lists this clonotype with many counts. This rearrangement joins TRBV20-1 to TRBJ2-7, with D perhaps matching TRBD2 (6 bases). V lost 3 bases and J 7 bases, leaving 19 bases between the germline ends. Looked up from germline, CDR1 is DFQATT and CDR2 is SNEGSKA (reference sequence). This CDR3 is built from 14 residues. CDR3 residues: CSASVPGLTSEQYF. The CDR3 DNA reads TGCAGTGCTAGTGTCCCGGGACTCACGAGTGAGCAGTACTTC.

This clonotype has a count of ten or more. The gene calls are TRBV20-1 and TRBJ1-2; D remains ambiguous. There are 13 residues in the CDR3. Trimming removed 3 bases at V and 4 bases at J, with 12 bases between. The germline CDR1 and CDR2 sequences are DFQATT and SNEGSKA (reference sequence). The CDR3 protein is CSARDWDGYGYTF. The CDR3 DNA follows: TGCAGTGCTAGGGATTGGGATGGCTATGGCTACACCTTC.

V gene TRBV27 combines with J gene TRBJ2-3; no reliable D call. This CDR3 has 13 residues. Germline CDR1 MNHEY, CDR2 SMNVEV (reference sequence). V was shortened by 3 bases and J by 2 bases, with 6 bases between the two germline ends. This CDR3 reads CASSFTLTDTQYF. The CDR3 DNA sequence: TGTGCCAGCAGTTTCACCCTCACAGATACGCAGTATTTT.

This clonotype was recorded many times. This chain uses TRBV11-2 with TRBJ2-3; 8 bases fit TRBD2. Germline-derived CDR1 and CDR2 are SGHAT and FQNNGV. The ends lost 4 bases at V and 0 bases at J; junction bases unmatched: 15. The CDR3 runs to 19 residues. CDR3 nucleotide sequence: TGTGCCAGCAGCTCCCAGTCCCCGGTGCGGGGGGCCAGCACAGATACGCAGTATTTT. Translation gives CASSSQSPVRGASTDTQYF.

This clonotype has a count of ten or more. The V call is TRBV5-5, the J call TRBJ2-7, with 8 positions matching TRBD1. Germline V gene data show CDR1 as SGHKS and CDR2 as YYEKEE (reference sequence). The CDR3 runs 15 residues. The V gene end was trimmed by 4 bases and the J gene end by 3 bases; junction bases not matched to a gene: 9. For the CDR3, the DNA is TGTGCCAGCAGCGGAAGGGACAGGCCCAACTACGAGCAGTACTTC. Protein product: CASSGRDRPNYEQYF.

This clonotype was counted ten times or more. This chain links TRBV4-1 with TRBJ1-3, with TRBD1 as a possible D gene (6 bases). Germline V gene sequence: CDR1 MGHRA, CDR2 YSYEKL. V was clipped by 1 base and J by 0 bases, with 7 bases between them. The CDR3 has 15 residues. Here the CDR3 DNA reads TGCGCCAGCAGCCAAGGGGGGGCCTCTGGAAACACCATATATTTT. This encodes CASSQGGASGNTIYF.